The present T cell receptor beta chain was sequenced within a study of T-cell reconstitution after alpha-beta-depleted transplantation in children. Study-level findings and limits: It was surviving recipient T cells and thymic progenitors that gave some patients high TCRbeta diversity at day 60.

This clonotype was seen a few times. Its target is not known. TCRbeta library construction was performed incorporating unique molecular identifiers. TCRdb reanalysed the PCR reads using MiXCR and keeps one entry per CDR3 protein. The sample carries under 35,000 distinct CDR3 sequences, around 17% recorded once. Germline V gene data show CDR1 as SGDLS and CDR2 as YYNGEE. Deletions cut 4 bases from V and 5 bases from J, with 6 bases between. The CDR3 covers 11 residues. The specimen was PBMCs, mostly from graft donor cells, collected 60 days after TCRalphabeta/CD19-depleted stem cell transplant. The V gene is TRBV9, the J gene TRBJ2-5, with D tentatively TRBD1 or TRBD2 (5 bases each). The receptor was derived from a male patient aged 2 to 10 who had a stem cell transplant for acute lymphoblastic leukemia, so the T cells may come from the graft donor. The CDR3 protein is CASSWGETQYF. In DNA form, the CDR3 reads TGTGCCAGCAGCTGGGGGGAGACCCAGTACTTC.